This T cell receptor (beta chain) was sequenced for a study of T cells in Graves' hyperthyroidism and ophthalmopathy. Regions amplified from RNA transcripts were the TCR beta CDR3 regions. The HTBI primer set was used in a first-round RT-PCR of the TCR CDR3. TCRdb passed the multiplex PCR reads through MiXCR, listing each CDR3 protein once. The repertoire holds approximately 490,000 distinct CDR3 sequences, with approximately 23% as singletons. The authors obtained PBMCs from 7.5 to 10 ml of fresh peripheral blood. Germline CDR1 is SGHRS and CDR2 is YFSETQ. The CDR3 is made up of 14 amino acids. Trimming pared 4 bases from V and 0 bases from J, leaving 10 bases between.

The gene calls are TRBV5-1 and TRBJ2-5, with D possibly matching TRBD2 (5 bases). This sequence originates from a woman in her 70s with Graves' ophthalmopathy. Material: blood. The CDR3 DNA reads as TGCGCCAGCAGCCCTGGGAGAAACCAAGAGACCCAGTACTTC. This translates into CASSPGRNQETQYF.